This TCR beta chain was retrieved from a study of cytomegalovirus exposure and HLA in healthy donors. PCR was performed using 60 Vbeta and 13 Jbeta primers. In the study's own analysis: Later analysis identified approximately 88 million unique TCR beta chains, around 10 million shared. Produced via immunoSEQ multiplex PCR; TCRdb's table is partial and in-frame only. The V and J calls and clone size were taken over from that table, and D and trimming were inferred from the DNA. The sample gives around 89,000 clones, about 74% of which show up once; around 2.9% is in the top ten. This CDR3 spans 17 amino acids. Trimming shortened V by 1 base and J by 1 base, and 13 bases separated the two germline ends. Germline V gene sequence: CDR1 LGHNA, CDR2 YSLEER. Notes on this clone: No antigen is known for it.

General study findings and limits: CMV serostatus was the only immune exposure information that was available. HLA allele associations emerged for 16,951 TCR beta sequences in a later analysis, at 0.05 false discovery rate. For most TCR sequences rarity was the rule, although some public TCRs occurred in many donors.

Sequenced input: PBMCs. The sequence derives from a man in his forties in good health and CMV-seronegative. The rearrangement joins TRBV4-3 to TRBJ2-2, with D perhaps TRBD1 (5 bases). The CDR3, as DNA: TGCGCCAGCAGCCAAGGGCGACAGTTGATGAACACCGGGGAGCTGTTTTTT. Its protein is CASSQGRQLMNTGELFF.